This TCR beta chain was retrieved from a study of blood T cell repertoires in COVID-19. Germline V gives CDR1 SGHRS, CDR2 YFSETQ. Between the trimmed V and J ends, which lost 6 bases and 2 bases, there was a span of 13 bases. CDR3 length: 14 residues. Data came from immunoSEQ multiplex PCR; TCRdb stores just in-frame clones and leaves some out. The data hold some 100,000 clones, with roughly 80% observed a single time. This receptor was identified in a woman between 65 and 79 years old with active or convalescent COVID-19. The chain employs TRBV5-1 and TRBJ2-3, with unresolved D. The sample comprised peripheral blood. For the CDR3, the DNA is TGCGCCAGCACTTGGTCTATCTACACAGATACGCAGTATTTT. Residues: CASTWSIYTDTQYF.